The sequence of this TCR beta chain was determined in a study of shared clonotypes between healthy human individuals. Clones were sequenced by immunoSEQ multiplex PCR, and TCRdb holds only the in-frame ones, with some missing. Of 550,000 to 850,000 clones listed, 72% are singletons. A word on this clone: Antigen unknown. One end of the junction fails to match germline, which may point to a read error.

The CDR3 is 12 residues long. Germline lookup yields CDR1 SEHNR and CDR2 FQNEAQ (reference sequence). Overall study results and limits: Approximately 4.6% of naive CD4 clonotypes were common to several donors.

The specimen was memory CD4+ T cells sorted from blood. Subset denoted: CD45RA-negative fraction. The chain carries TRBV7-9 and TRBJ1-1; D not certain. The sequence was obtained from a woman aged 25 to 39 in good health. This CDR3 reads CASSLGIDVKVF. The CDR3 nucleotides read TGTGCCAGCAGCCTGGGGATCGACGTCAAGGTCTTT. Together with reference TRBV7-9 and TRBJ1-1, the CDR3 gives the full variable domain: DTGVSQNPRHKITKRGQNVTFRCDPISEHNRLYWYRQTLGQGPEFLTYFQNEAQLEKSRLLSDRFSAERPKGSFSTLEIQRTEQGDSAMYLCASSLGIDVKVFGQGTRLTVV.